The T cell receptor (beta chain) under discussion was sequenced for a study of blood T cells in healthy people across ages. The study, taken as a whole, reports: Correlation between TCR beta diversity and naive T cell percentage was strong. Long-lived donors exceeded aged donors in naive CD4+ cells and diversity.

This CDR3 comprises 14 residues. The germline V gene encodes CDR1 MGHRA and CDR2 YSYEKL. V lost 3 bases and J lost 2; bases outside the gene matches: 1. There are a few counts of this clonotype. The target antigen is unknown. The use of a sample-barcoded 5' primer and a J-beta primer mix characterized a second PCR of roughly 6 to 11 cycles. A template-switch adaptor with 12 random nucleotides tagged each cDNA molecule. TCRdb analysed the 5' RACE reads with MiXCR anew, one entry per CDR3 protein. The sample holds fewer than 1,000,000 distinct CDR3 sequences, about 45% seen once. This chain connects TRBV4-1 to TRBJ2-7; TRBD1 aligns across 10 bases. The clonotype originates from a man of 80 years or more in good health. Material: blood. The DNA for the CDR3 is TGCGCCAGCAGCCAGGACAGGGGGACCTACGAGCAGTACTTC. Amino acids: CASSQDRGTYEQYF.